Described below is a single TCR beta chain sequence and its context. What it binds is unknown. The record originates from a study of siplizumab effects on memory and regulatory T cells. Points from the study as a whole: A naive or memory phenotype could not be assigned to roughly 80-95% of the proliferating CD4+ or CD8+ clones.

Germline CDR1 reads SGHNT; CDR2 reads YYREEE (reference sequence). J was trimmed by 4 bases and V by 5 bases; bases with no gene match: 8. CDR3 size: 15 residues. Clones were read by immunoSEQ multiplex PCR, and TCRdb kept only the in-frame ones, dropping some. The sample holds about 100,000 clones; around 95% are singletons and the top ten take over 0.55%. The clonotype was recovered from a human donor in good health. The chain uses TRBV5-4 and TRBJ2-5, with 10 nucleotides matching TRBD1. Sequencing was carried out using Tregs sorted from blood. DNA of the CDR3: TGTGCCAGCAGACCCCGCTGGACAGGGGGAGAGACCCAGTACTTC. Translating it yields CASRPRWTGGETQYF.